A selection of T cell receptor beta chains follows, all from one sample in a study of shared clonotypes between healthy human individuals. Profiled with immunoSEQ multiplex PCR; TCRdb holds only in-frame clones, not every one. Of hundreds of thousands of clones listed, roughly 97% were seen once; the top ten hold around 0.058%. The sample taken for sequencing was naive CD4+ T cells sorted from blood. The receptor source for this set is a woman between 25 and 40 years old in good health. The CDR3 runs from the conserved cysteine through the conserved F or W. A D gene is named only where the DNA matches it firmly. Size is stated for part of the rows, as once, few or many counts, or as a class when the clone is expanded.

NA	NA	TRBV2	TRBJ1-1	TGTGCCAGCACTGATGTGGGCACTGAAGCTTTCTTT	CASTDVGTEAFF
NA	NA	TRBV5-6	TRBJ1-4	TGTGCCAGCAGCTCCCGGACAGCCAGGGGTGAAAAACTGTTTTTT	CASSSRTARGEKLFF
NA	TRBD1	TRBV2	TRBJ2-5	TGTGCCAGCAGTAAACCGGGACAGCTAGAAGAGACCCAGTACTTC	CASSKPGQLEETQYF
NA	TRBD2	TRBV29-1	TRBJ2-7	TGCAGCGTTGTAGCTAGCGGGTACGAGCAGTACTTC	CSVVASGYEQYF
NA	NA	TRBV28	TRBJ2-3	TGTGCCGGGAGCCTTCAGGACTCCGGGGATACGCAGTATTTT	CAGSLQDSGDTQYF
NA	NA	TRBV2	TRBJ2-7	TGTGCCAGCAGGGGGCCCACCTACGAGCAGTACTTC	CASRGPTYEQYF
NA	TRBD2	TRBV9	TRBJ2-7	TGTGCCAGCAGCGTAGGGAGACTAGCGGGAGACCGCGGCGAGCAGTACTTC	CASSVGRLAGDRGEQYF
NA	TRBD1	TRBV15	TRBJ1-4	TGTGCCACCAGCAGACCTCAGGGGGCAGGAGAAAAACTGTTTTTT	CATSRPQGAGEKLFF
NA	NA	TRBV5-4	TRBJ2-7	TGTGCCAGCAGCTTGAAACGGAACGAGCAGTACTTC	CASSLKRNEQYF
NA	TRBD1	TRBV7-2	TRBJ1-2	TGTGCCAGCAGCCCCGGACAGGGGAGAAACTATGGCTACACCTTC	CASSPGQGRNYGYTF
NA	TRBD1	TRBV7-6	TRBJ2-5	TGTGCCAGCAGCCTCGACAGGGAGGAGACCCAGTACTTC	CASSLDREETQYF
NA	NA	TRBV7-8	TRBJ2-7	TGTGCCAGCAGCTTAGATCCAGGGGCGAACTACGAGCAGTACTTC	CASSLDPGANYEQYF
NA	NA	TRBV7-2	TRBJ2-7	TGTGCCAGCAGCTTCGGTGCCACCTTC	CASSFGATF
NA	NA	TRBV27	TRBJ1-1	TGTGCCAGCAGTGGACGGGGGCAGGGATTTACTGAAGCTTTCTTT	CASSGRGQGFTEAFF
NA	NA	TRBV6-1	TRBJ2-3	TGTGCCAGCAGTGAAGCTCGGCGGGATGGGCAGTATTTT	CASSEARRDGQYF
NA	TRBD2	TRBV11-2	TRBJ2-5	TGTGCCAGCAGCTCTTCGATAGCGGGAGAGGTAGAGACCCAGTACTTC	CASSSSIAGEVETQYF
NA	NA	TRBV6-1	TRBJ1-2	TGTGCCAGCAGTGAAGCGCCGGCGGAGCCCTATGGCTACACCTTC	CASSEAPAEPYGYTF
once	NA	TRBV19	TRBJ1-1	TGTGCCAGTACCGACAGATACATCACTGAAGCTTTCTTT	CASTDRYITEAFF
NA	NA	TRBV2	TRBJ1-5	TGTGCCAGCACCCTAGGAGACAGGAATCAGCCCCAGCATTTT	CASTLGDRNQPQHF
NA	TRBD2	TRBV27	TRBJ2-1	TGTGCCAGCAGGGGAGCGGGAGTGGGGTACAATGAGCAGTTCTTC	CASRGAGVGYNEQFF
NA	TRBD1	TRBV5-1	TRBJ2-7	TGCGCCAGCAGATTTGGGACAGGGGAATACGAGCAGTACTTC	CASRFGTGEYEQYF
NA	NA	TRBV28	TRBJ1-5	TGTGCCAGCAGTTTATGGACAGCTCGGAATCAGCCCCAGCATTTT	CASSLWTARNQPQHF
NA	TRBD2	TRBV4-2	TRBJ2-7	TGTGCCAGCAGCCAGGGACTAGCGGAGACTTACGAGCAGTACTTC	CASSQGLAETYEQYF
NA	TRBD1	TRBV4-1	TRBJ1-5	TGCGCCAGCAGCCAACTACAGGGGGTCAAGCCCCAGCATTTT	CASSQLQGVKPQHF
NA	NA	TRBV18	TRBJ2-2	TGTGCCAGCTCAGGTCAAACAGAGGTCGGGGAGCTGTTTTTT	CASSGQTEVGELFF
NA	NA	TRBV19	TRBJ2-7	TGTGCCAGTAGTAGGGGCACCTCCTACGAGCAGTACTTC	CASSRGTSYEQYF
once	NA	TRBV28	TRBJ2-7	TGTGCCAGCAGCTCAGTAGCGGCTTCCTACGAGCAGTACTTC	CASSSVAASYEQYF
NA	NA	TRBV25-1	TRBJ2-3	TGTGCCAGCAGTGAGGGGGGTATAGATACGCAGTATTTT	CASSEGGIDTQYF
once	TRBD2	TRBV18	TRBJ2-2	TGTGCCAGCTCACCAACTAGCGGAAACACCGGGGAGCTGTTTTTT	CASSPTSGNTGELFF
NA	NA	TRBV5-4	TRBJ2-2	TGTGCCAGCAGCTTCCGGGACGCCTACTCCGGGGAGCTGTTTTTT	CASSFRDAYSGELFF
NA	NA	TRBV2	TRBJ1-2	TGTGCCACACAGGGTCTTGCCTATGGCTACACCTTC	CATQGLAYGYTF
NA	NA	TRBV4-2	TRBJ1-2	TGTGCCAGCAGCCAAGGGTTATACGGGTCCGGTGGCTACACCTTC	CASSQGLYGSGGYTF
NA	TRBD2	TRBV11-2	TRBJ2-7	TGTGCCAGCAGCTCGACTTTGGGACTAGCGGGGTCCTACGAGCAGTACTTC	CASSSTLGLAGSYEQYF
NA	TRBD2	TRBV4-2	TRBJ2-3	TGTGCCAGCAGCCAAGGCCTAGCGGATTACACAGATACGCAGTATTTT	CASSQGLADYTDTQYF
NA	NA	TRBV7-9	TRBJ1-2	TGTGCCAGCAGCTTAGGGACAAGTACCGTCGGGTATGGCTACACCTTC	CASSLGTSTVGYGYTF
NA	TRBD1	TRBV5-4	TRBJ1-2	TGTGCCAGCAGAACGACTGGGACAGGGACATATGGCTACACCTTC	CASRTTGTGTYGYTF
NA	TRBD1	TRBV14	TRBJ1-1	TGTGCCAGCAGCCCCAATTGGAACAGGGGAAACACTGAAGCTTTCTTT	CASSPNWNRGNTEAFF